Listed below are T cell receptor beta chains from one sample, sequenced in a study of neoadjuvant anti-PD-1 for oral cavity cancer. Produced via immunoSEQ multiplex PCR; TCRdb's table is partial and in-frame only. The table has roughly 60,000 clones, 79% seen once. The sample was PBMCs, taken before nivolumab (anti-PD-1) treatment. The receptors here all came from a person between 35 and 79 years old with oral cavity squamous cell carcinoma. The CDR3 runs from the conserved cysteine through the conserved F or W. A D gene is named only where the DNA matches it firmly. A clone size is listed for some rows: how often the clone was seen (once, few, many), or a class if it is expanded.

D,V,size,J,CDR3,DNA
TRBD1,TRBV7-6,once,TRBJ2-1,CASSSWTGHNEQFF,TGTGCCAGCAGCTCTTGGACAGGTCACAATGAGCAGTTCTTC
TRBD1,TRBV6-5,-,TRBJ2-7,CASSSTGVSVYEQYF,TGTGCCAGCAGTTCGACAGGGGTTAGTGTGTACGAGCAGTACTTC
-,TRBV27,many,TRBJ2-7,CASSFRGTIYEQYF,TGTGCCAGCAGTTTTCGAGGAACTATCTACGAGCAGTACTTC
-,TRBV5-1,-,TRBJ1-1,CASSQSHYTEAFF,TGCGCCAGCAGCCAAAGCCATTACACTGAAGCTTTCTTT
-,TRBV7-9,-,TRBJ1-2,CASSLQGNYGYTF,TGTGCCAGCAGCTTACAGGGAAACTATGGCTACACCTTC
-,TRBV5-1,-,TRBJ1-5,CASSLGTSQPQHF,TGCGCCAGCAGCTTGGGGACGAGTCAGCCCCAGCATTTT
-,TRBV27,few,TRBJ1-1,CASSLGPLNTEAFF,TGTGCCAGCAGTCTAGGACCGCTGAACACTGAAGCTTTCTTT
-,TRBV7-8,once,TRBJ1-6,CASSLRGSGSPLHF,TGTGCCAGCAGCTTGAGGGGGTCAGGGTCACCCCTCCACTTT
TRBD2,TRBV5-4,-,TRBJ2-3,CASSLGLAGDTQYF,TGTGCCAGCAGCTTGGGGTTAGCGGGGGATACGCAGTATTTT
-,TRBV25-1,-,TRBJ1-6,CASRNTWDNSPLHF,TGTGCCAGCAGGAACACCTGGGATAATTCACCCCTCCACTTT
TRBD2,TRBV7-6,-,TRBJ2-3,CASSLGSSGGARMPDTQYF,TGTGCCAGCAGCTTAGGATCTAGCGGGGGGGCCAGGATGCCAGATACGCAGTATTTT
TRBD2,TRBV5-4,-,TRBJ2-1,CASSSLAGAYNEQFF,TGTGCCAGCAGCTCCTTAGCGGGGGCCTACAATGAGCAGTTCTTC
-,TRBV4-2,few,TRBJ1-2,CASSVRDDGRDGYTF,TGTGCCAGCAGCGTCCGGGACGACGGTCGGGATGGCTACACCTTC
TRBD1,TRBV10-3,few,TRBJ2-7,CAISVRGPYEQYF,TGTGCCATCAGTGTGAGGGGGCCCTACGAGCAGTACTTC
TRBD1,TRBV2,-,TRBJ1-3,CASSRDSSSGNTIYF,TGTGCCAGCAGTAGGGACAGCAGCTCTGGAAACACCATATATTTT
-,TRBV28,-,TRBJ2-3,CASSPRLRTDTQYF,TGTGCCAGCAGCCCAAGATTAAGGACAGATACGCAGTATTTT
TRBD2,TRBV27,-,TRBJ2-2,CASSSNGLGTGELFF,TGTGCCAGCAGTTCCAATGGACTAGGGACCGGGGAGCTGTTTTTT
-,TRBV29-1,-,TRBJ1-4,CSGQGAGGGNEKLFF,TGCAGCGGGCAGGGCGCTGGCGGAGGGAATGAAAAACTGTTTTTT
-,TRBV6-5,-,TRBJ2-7,CASRIGPGVYEQYF,TGTGCCAGCAGGATCGGGCCGGGGGTTTACGAGCAGTACTTC
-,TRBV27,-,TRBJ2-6,CASRLGAGANVLTF,TGTGCCAGCAGATTAGGGGCTGGGGCCAACGTCCTGACTTTC
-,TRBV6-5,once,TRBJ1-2,CASSSSGQAQVGYTF,TGTGCCAGCAGTTCATCCGGACAAGCTCAGGTTGGCTACACCTTC
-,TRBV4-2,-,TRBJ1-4,CASSPDSLNEKLFF,TGTGCCAGCAGCCCAGACAGCCTTAATGAAAAACTGTTTTTT
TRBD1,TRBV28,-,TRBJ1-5,CATTQGSRGNQPQHF,TGTGCCACGACACAGGGGAGTCGGGGCAATCAGCCCCAGCATTTT
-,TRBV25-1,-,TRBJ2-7,CASSPTTGLNYYEQYF,TGTGCCAGCAGCCCAACAACGGGACTCAACTACTACGAGCAGTACTTC
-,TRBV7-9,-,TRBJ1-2,CASSLRQGTLYGYTF,TGTGCCAGCAGCTTAAGGCAGGGCACCCTCTATGGCTACACCTTC
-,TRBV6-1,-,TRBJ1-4,CASSEAGITTNEKLFF,TGTGCCAGCAGTGAGGCAGGGATCACAACTAATGAAAAACTGTTTTTT
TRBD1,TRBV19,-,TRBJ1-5,CASSIGQGKQPQHF,TGTGCCAGTAGTATCGGACAGGGCAAACAGCCCCAGCATTTT
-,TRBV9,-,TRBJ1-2,CASSVVRGYGYTF,TGTGCCAGCAGCGTAGTTCGGGGTTATGGCTACACCTTC
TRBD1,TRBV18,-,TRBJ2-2,CASSPRTQGVGSGELFF,TGTGCCAGCTCACCACGGACACAGGGGGTAGGCTCCGGGGAGCTGTTTTTT
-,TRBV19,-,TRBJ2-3,CASSIRGTSTDTQYF,TGTGCCAGTAGTATCCGAGGGACTAGCACAGATACGCAGTATTTT
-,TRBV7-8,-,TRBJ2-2,CASSKTDTNTGELFF,TGTGCCAGCAGCAAGACCGATACGAACACCGGGGAGCTGTTTTTT
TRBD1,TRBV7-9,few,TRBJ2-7,CASRTDRGLPSYEQYF,TGTGCCAGCAGGACTGACAGGGGGCTCCCCTCCTACGAGCAGTACTTC
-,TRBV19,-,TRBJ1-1,CASSTLERVGPRNTEAFF,TGTGCCAGTAGTACTTTGGAAAGGGTTGGACCACGGAACACTGAAGCTTTCTTT
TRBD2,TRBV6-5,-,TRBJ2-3,CATRLAGNTDTQYF,TGTGCCACCCGACTAGCGGGGAATACAGATACGCAGTATTTT
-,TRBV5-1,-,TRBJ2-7,CASSLVVSPYEQYF,TGCGCCAGCAGCTTGGTGGTCAGCCCCTACGAGCAGTACTTC
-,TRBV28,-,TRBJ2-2,CASSFGPRAGELFF,TGTGCCAGCAGTTTTGGCCCGCGGGCCGGGGAGCTGTTTTTT
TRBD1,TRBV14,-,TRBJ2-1,CASSQDKAGQGDEQFF,TGTGCCAGCAGCCAAGATAAGGCGGGACAGGGCGATGAGCAGTTCTTC
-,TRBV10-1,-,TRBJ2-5,CASSESGSGLQETQYF,TGCGCCAGCAGTGAGTCGGGATCGGGGTTACAAGAGACCCAGTACTTC
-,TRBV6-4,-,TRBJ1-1,CASSALVNTEAFF,TGTGCCAGCAGTGCGCTAGTGAACACTGAAGCTTTCTTT
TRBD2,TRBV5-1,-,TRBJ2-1,CASSTGLAGLTEQFF,TGCGCCAGCAGCACGGGACTAGCGGGTTTGACTGAGCAGTTCTTC
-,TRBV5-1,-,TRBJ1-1,CASSLRWGNTEAFF,TGCGCCAGCAGCTTGAGGTGGGGGAACACTGAAGCTTTCTTT
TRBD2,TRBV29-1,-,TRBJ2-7,CSVAPSGSYEQYF,TGCAGCGTTGCGCCTAGCGGGAGCTACGAGCAGTACTTC
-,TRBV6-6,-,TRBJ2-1,CASSSSGTIPEQFF,TGTGCCAGCAGTTCGTCCGGGACAATCCCCGAGCAGTTCTTC
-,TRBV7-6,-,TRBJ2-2,CASNRGSGTGELFF,TGTGCCAGCAACCGGGGCTCGGGGACCGGGGAGCTGTTTTTT
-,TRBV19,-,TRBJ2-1,CASSIGQGQQFF,TGTGCCAGTAGTATAGGGCAGGGGCAGCAGTTCTTC
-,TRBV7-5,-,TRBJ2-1,CVRSLKAGGLNEQFF,TGTGTCAGAAGCTTGAAAGCGGGGGGTTTGAATGAGCAGTTCTTC
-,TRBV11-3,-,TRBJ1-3,CASSLDSSNSGNTIYF,TGTGCCAGCAGCTTGGACTCCTCGAACTCTGGAAACACCATATATTTT
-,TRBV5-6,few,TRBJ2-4,CASSFWVGRSKNIQYF,TGTGCCAGCAGCTTCTGGGTGGGGCGAAGCAAAAACATTCAGTACTTC
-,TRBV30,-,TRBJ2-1,CAWSGSSSYNEQFF,TGTGCCTGGAGTGGGTCTAGCTCCTACAATGAGCAGTTCTTC
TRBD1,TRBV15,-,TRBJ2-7,CATSQPGQTYEQYF,TGTGCCACCAGCCAACCGGGACAGACCTACGAGCAGTACTTC
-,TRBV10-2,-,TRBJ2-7,CASSEATFRQNSYEQYF,TGCGCCAGCAGTGAAGCCACTTTTAGGCAGAACTCCTACGAGCAGTACTTC
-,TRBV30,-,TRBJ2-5,CAWGVGGYQETQYF,TGTGCCTGGGGGGTAGGTGGGTACCAAGAGACCCAGTACTTC
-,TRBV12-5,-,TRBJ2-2,CASGDLGELFF,TGTGCTAGTGGGGATTTGGGGGAGCTGTTTTTT